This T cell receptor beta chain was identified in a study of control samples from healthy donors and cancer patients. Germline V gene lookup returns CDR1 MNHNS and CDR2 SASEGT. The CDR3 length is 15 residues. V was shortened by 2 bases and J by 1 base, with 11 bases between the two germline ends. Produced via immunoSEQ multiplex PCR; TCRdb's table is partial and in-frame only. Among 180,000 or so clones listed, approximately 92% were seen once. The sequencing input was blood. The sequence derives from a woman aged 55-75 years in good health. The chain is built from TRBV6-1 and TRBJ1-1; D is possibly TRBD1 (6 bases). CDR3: CASSELGHPNTEAFF. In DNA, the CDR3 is TGTGCCAGCAGTGAATTGGGACACCCGAACACTGAAGCTTTCTTT.